This paragraph covers one TCR beta chain sequence. Its antigen is not known. The data originate from a study of human T cells and chemical hapten exposure. At the level of the study: On roughly 2 cm by roughly 2 cm of upper inner arm skin, sensitization was performed with 2% DPC. Findings of the study overall: Expanded TCRs showed more large CDR3 clusters than pre-sensitization or healthy control sets. The number of TCRs over 1 in 1000 frequency stayed unchanged after DPC.

During construction of the library, unique molecular identifiers were attached to individual cDNA molecules for quantitative, reproducible TCR counting. TCRdb processed the RACE reads anew with MiXCR; each CDR3 protein has one entry. This table holds roughly 60,000 distinct CDR3 sequences, approximately 7% found once. Regarding time point: pre-sensitization, week 0. Described treatment: therapeutic diphenylcyclopropenone sensitization with weekly scalp DPC. The TCR comes from a woman aged 25-40 years with alopecia areata. Some clones in this sample may be carry-over from other donors' samples. Specimen: whole blood, collected in connection with sensitization to the hapten diphenylcyclopropenone (DPC).

This CDR3 reads CASSPPVRGACNQPQHF. CDR3 bases: TGTGCCAGCAGCCCCCCGGTAAGGGGGGCTTGCAATCAGCCCCAGCATTTT. J is TRBJ1-5 and V is TRBV21-1; the tabulated D call, TRBD1, remains unverified against the DNA. TRBV21-1 is recorded as a pseudogene. The CDR3 sequence is 17 residues long.